Listed below are T cell receptor beta chains from one sample, sequenced in a study of molecular identifiers for immune sequencing clone quantification. TCRdb re-called the PCR reads through MiXCR, storing one row per CDR3 protein. Counted here are about 640,000 distinct CDR3 sequences, just under 20% occurring once; the ten biggest clones make up 0.85%. The source material was naive CD8+ T cells from blood, with Jurkat cell RNA spiked in. The source is a human donor in good health. Some libraries in this study had Jurkat cell RNA spiked in. Both conserved end residues are part of each CDR3. The order of the fields is D gene, J gene, V gene, clone size, CDR3 protein, CDR3 DNA. D genes are given only for firm matches. Size tells how often a clone was seen (once, few, many) or the class of an expanded clone, and some rows leave it out.

D gene: TRBD2; J gene: TRBJ2-3; V gene: TRBV9; clone size: many; CDR3 protein: CASSAKTSGITDTQYF; CDR3 DNA: TGTGCCAGCAGCGCGAAAACTAGCGGAATCACAGATACGCAGTATTTT
D gene: TRBD1; J gene: TRBJ1-1; V gene: TRBV19; clone size: few; CDR3 protein: CASSTQGASTEAFF; CDR3 DNA: TGTGCCAGTAGTACACAGGGGGCGTCCACTGAAGCTTTCTTT
D gene: TRBD1; J gene: TRBJ2-7; V gene: TRBV5-1; clone size: many; CDR3 protein: CASSGTGTGLLEQYF; CDR3 DNA: TGCGCCAGCAGCGGAACCGGGACAGGGTTGCTCGAGCAGTACTTC
D gene: NA; J gene: TRBJ1-5; V gene: TRBV21-1; clone size: many; CDR3 protein: CASSKEGGHSNQPQHF; CDR3 DNA: TGTGCCAGCAGCAAGGAAGGGGGACATAGCAATCAGCCCCAGCATTTT
D gene: NA; J gene: TRBJ2-5; V gene: TRBV14; clone size: NA; CDR3 protein: CASSQPRSGTYQETQYF; CDR3 DNA: TGTGCCAGCAGCCAACCCCGTTCGGGGACCTACCAAGAGACCCAGTACTTC
D gene: TRBD1; J gene: TRBJ2-7; V gene: TRBV7-9; clone size: NA; CDR3 protein: CASSLIPGQGNHEQYF; CDR3 DNA: TGTGCCAGCAGCTTGATACCGGGACAGGGTAACCACGAGCAGTACTTC
D gene: NA; J gene: TRBJ2-4; V gene: TRBV7-6; clone size: many; CDR3 protein: CASSLVGPKDIQYF; CDR3 DNA: TGTGCCAGCAGCTTAGTGGGCCCCAAGGACATTCAGTACTTC
D gene: TRBD1; J gene: TRBJ1-1; V gene: TRBV5-1; clone size: many; CDR3 protein: CASGDRGRGTEAFF; CDR3 DNA: TGCGCCAGCGGTGACAGGGGGCGCGGCACTGAAGCTTTCTTT
D gene: NA; J gene: TRBJ2-7; V gene: TRBV20-1; clone size: many; CDR3 protein: CSAGDGTEEQYF; CDR3 DNA: TGCAGTGCTGGGGACGGTACAGAGGAGCAGTACTTC
D gene: NA; J gene: TRBJ2-1; V gene: TRBV5-5; clone size: few; CDR3 protein: CASSRDAGLDPSYNEQFF; CDR3 DNA: TGTGCCAGCAGCAGGGATGCGGGACTCGATCCTTCCTACAATGAGCAGTTCTTC